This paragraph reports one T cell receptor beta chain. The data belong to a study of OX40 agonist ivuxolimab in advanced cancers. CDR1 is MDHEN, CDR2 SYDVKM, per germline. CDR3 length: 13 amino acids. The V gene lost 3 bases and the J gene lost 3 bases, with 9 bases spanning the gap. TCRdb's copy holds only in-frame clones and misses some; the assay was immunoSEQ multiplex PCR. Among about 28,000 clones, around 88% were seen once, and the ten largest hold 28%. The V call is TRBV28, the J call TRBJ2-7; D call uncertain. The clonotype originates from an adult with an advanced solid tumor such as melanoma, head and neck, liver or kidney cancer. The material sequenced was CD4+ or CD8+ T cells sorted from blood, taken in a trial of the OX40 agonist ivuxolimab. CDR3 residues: CASSFPENYEQYF. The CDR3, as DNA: TGTGCCAGCAGTTTCCCGGAGAACTACGAGCAGTACTTC.